The clone carrying this T cell receptor (beta chain) was observed a handful of times. Its antigen is unknown. These data belong to a study of memory CD4+ T cells and cytomegalovirus serostatus. Study-level findings and limits: Suggested: most of the CMV-linked TCR signature lies in CD4+ memory cells.

In the original workflow: Out-of-frame sequences were removed, leaving about 2.2 million distinct TCRbeta sequences. Some clones are missing from TCRdb's copy, which holds only in-frame ones; the method was immunoSEQ multiplex PCR. Clone size and V and J calls were adopted from that table, with D and trimming inferred from the DNA. The sample has under 55,000 clones; just over 75% are singletons. The sort gate was single viable CD3+CD4+CD8-CD45RO+ cells for memory CD4+ T cells. After thawing, CD4+ T cells were positively selected. The CDR3 contains 15 residues. CDR1 is LNHDA, CDR2 SQIVND, per germline (reference sequence). The V end was cut by 5 bases, the J end by 7 bases, with 18 bases between.

This TCR was sampled from an adult in good health and CMV-seronegative. The chain combines TRBV19 with TRBJ2-4; weak D call: TRBD1 (5 bases). The sample consisted of memory CD4+ T cells from blood. The CDR3 DNA reads as TGTGCCAGTAGTCCCCTTACAGGCCGTTTGAACATTCAGTACTTC. It codes for CASSPLTGRLNIQYF. The full variable domain, rest sourced from reference TRBV19 and TRBJ2-4, is DGGITQSPKYLFRKEGQNVTLSCEQNLNHDAMYWYRQDPGQGLRLIYYSQIVNDFQKGDIAEGYSVSREKKESFPLTVTSAQKNPTAFYLCASSPLTGRLNIQYFGAGTRLSVL.